One and the same sample provided the 21 T cell receptor beta chains below, sequenced in a study of cytomegalovirus exposure and HLA in healthy donors. The method was immunoSEQ multiplex PCR; TCRdb's version includes in-frame clones alone and lacks a portion of them. The sample consists of 200,000 or so clones, about nine tenths of them appearing once. Sample: PBMCs. These receptors were obtained from a woman younger than 30 in good health and CMV-seronegative.

The V call is TRBV30, the J call TRBJ1-4, with D perhaps TRBD1 (6 bases). This CDR3 region has 16 residues. V was shortened by 1 base and J by 8 bases, with 20 bases between the two germline ends. Per germline, CDR1 GTSNPN and CDR2 SVGIG (reference sequence). This CDR3 reads CAWSDQQGRAREKLFF. CDR3 bases: TGTGCCTGGAGTGACCAGCAGGGGAGAGCGAGAGAAAAACTGTTTTTT.

The chain combines TRBV5-6 with TRBJ1-5; TRBD1 is a possible D gene (5 bases). Germline V gene data show CDR1 as SGHDT and CDR2 as YYEEEE. The CDR3 consists of 15 residues. V dropped 1 base and J dropped 2 bases, with 10 bases sitting between them. CDR3 loop: CASSLYLGGNQPQHF. The CDR3 nucleotides are TGTGCCAGCAGCTTGTACCTAGGGGGCAATCAGCCCCAGCATTTT.

The V and J genes are TRBV2 and TRBJ2-7; 13 positions match TRBD2. Per the germline V gene, CDR1 is SNHLY and CDR2 is FYNNEI. The CDR3 has 14 amino acids. The V segment lost 4 bases and the J segment 3 bases; nucleotides outside the gene matches: 0. As DNA, the CDR3 is TGTGCCAGCAGTGGGACTAGCGGGGGCTACGAGCAGTACTTC. Encoded protein: CASSGTSGGYEQYF.

The J gene is TRBJ2-7, the V gene TRBV11-2, with 8 bases lining up with TRBD1. Trimming cost V 6 bases and J 4 bases; bases outside gene matches: 11. CDR1 and CDR2 (germline): SGHAT, FQNNGV. The CDR3 runs to 15 residues. CDR3 region: CASRPRTGQGYEQYF. The CDR3 DNA is TGTGCCAGCAGACCTCGAACAGGACAGGGTTACGAGCAGTACTTC. The entire variable domain, with the rest obtained from reference TRBV11-2 and TRBJ2-7, is as follows: EAGVAQSPRYKIIEKRQSVAFWCNPISGHATLYWYQQILGQGPKLLIQFQNNGVVDDSQLPKDRFSAERLKGVDSTLKIQPAKLEDSAVYLCASRPRTGQGYEQYFGPGTRLTVT.

The CDR3 here is CASSEFVGTGTVTEAFF. CDR3 nucleotide sequence: TGTGCCAGCAGTGAATTTGTTGGAACCGGCACAGTCACTGAAGCTTTCTTT. The chain carries TRBV2 and TRBJ1-1; D gene unclear. The V gene's germline CDR1 is SNHLY and CDR2 FYNNEI. The V end lost 2 bases, the J end lost 4 bases, and 20 bases lay between the germline ends. The CDR3 runs 17 residues.

This clone was detected once. The chain uses TRBV5-6 and TRBJ1-6; D is uncertain. This CDR3 contains 18 residues. V lost 4 bases to trimming and J lost 0 bases, with 17 bases between them. Per the germline V gene, CDR1 is SGHDT and CDR2 is YYEEEE. CDR3 in DNA: TGTGCCAGCAGCCCTCGGGTGTGGTCTAGCTCCTATAATTCACCCCTCCACTTT. This codes for CASSPRVWSSSYNSPLHF.

The chain recombines TRBV7-7 with TRBJ2-3; D remains unclear. CDR1 is SSHAT, CDR2 FNYEAQ, per germline (reference sequence). The CDR3 has 13 residues. The ends were cut back, 5 bases at V and 6 bases at J, with 12 bases in the middle. CDR3 sequence: CASSLDSGDTQYF. As DNA, the CDR3 is TGTGCCAGCAGCCTAGATTCCGGGGATACGCAGTATTTT.

The chain combines TRBV4-1 with TRBJ2-1; possible D gene TRBD1, 9 bases. The CDR3 covers 18 residues. With 4 bases removed from V and 6 bases from J, the gap between germline ends came to 25 bases. From germline, CDR1 is MGHRA and CDR2 YSYEKL. Written as DNA, the CDR3 is TGCGCCAGCAGCCCGCGCGCGGGGGGACAGGGACCTAGCAATGAGCAGTTCTTC. This gives the protein CASSPRAGGQGPSNEQFF.

The gene calls are TRBV5-8 and TRBJ2-5; possible D gene TRBD1, 6 bases. The V end lost 0 bases, the J end lost 5 bases, and 8 bases lay between the germline ends. Germline CDR1 and CDR2: SGHTS and YDEGEE. The CDR3 contains 13 residues. The CDR3 coding sequence is TGTGCCAGCAGCTTGGGGGGGCGCGAGACCCAGTACTTC. Amino acid sequence: CASSLGGRETQYF.

The chain carries TRBV30 and TRBJ1-3, with D possibly matching TRBD1 (5 bases). The V end was cut by 6 bases, the J end by 1 base, with 10 bases between. This CDR3 contains 13 residues. Germline CDR1 reads GTSNPN; CDR2 reads SVGIG (reference sequence). CDR3 loop: CACDSLSGNTIYF. The CDR3 DNA follows: TGTGCCTGCGACAGTCTTTCTGGAAACACCATATATTTT.

The rearrangement joins TRBV7-8 to TRBJ2-5, with TRBD2 matching over 9 bases. V gave up 1 base and J gave up 6 bases; unmatched junction bases: 3. Germline loops: CDR1 SGHVS, CDR2 FQNEAQ. The CDR3 sequence is 14 residues long. CDR3 sequence reads: CASSLGTSVQTQYF. CDR3 nucleotides: TGTGCCAGCAGCTTAGGGACTAGCGTGCAGACCCAGTACTTC.

The chain combines TRBV5-1 with TRBJ2-1; D unresolved. This CDR3 is 16 amino acids long. The germline CDR1 and CDR2 sequences are SGHRS and YFSETQ. The V end was cut by 0 bases, the J end by 5 bases, with 15 bases between. The CDR3: CASSLGSPLLDNEQFF. In nucleotides, the CDR3 is TGCGCCAGCAGCTTGGGGTCCCCCCTCCTAGACAATGAGCAGTTCTTC. Full variable domain (missing parts from reference TRBV5-1 and TRBJ2-1): KAGVTQTPRYLIKTRGQQVTLSCSPISGHRSVSWYQQTPGQGLQFLFEYFSETQRNKGNFPGRFSGRQFSNSRSEMNVSTLELGDSALYLCASSLGSPLLDNEQFFGPGTRLTVL.

The V gene is TRBV5-6, the J gene TRBJ1-1, with D uncertain. CDR3 size: 12 residues. Germline CDR1 and CDR2: SGHDT and YYEEEE. The V end lost 6 bases, the J end lost 1 base, and 7 bases lay between the germline ends. This CDR3 reads CASTLSNTEAFF. CDR3 bases: TGTGCCAGCACTCTCTCGAACACTGAAGCTTTCTTT.

The CDR3 is CASSLVSVEETQYF. Here the CDR3 DNA reads TGTGCCAGCAGCTTAGTCAGCGTAGAAGAGACCCAGTACTTC. The chain is built from TRBV5-4 and TRBJ2-5; D gene uncertain. There are 14 residues in the CDR3. The germline V gene encodes CDR1 SGHNT and CDR2 YYREEE (reference sequence). V lost 2 bases and J lost 3, with 11 bases in between.

The rearrangement uses TRBV28 and TRBJ1-2; D is unclear. CDR1 is MDHEN and CDR2 is SYDVKM in the germline V gene. The CDR3 totals 14 residues. V was trimmed by 1 base and J by 8 bases, leaving 14 bases between them. The DNA of the CDR3 is TGTGCCAGCAGTTTATATTACCCCGTCGGGGGCTACACCTTC. It specifies CASSLYYPVGGYTF.

The V call is TRBV29-1, the J call TRBJ2-7, with 8 bases matching TRBD1. The CDR3 spans 13 residues. The germline gives CDR1 SQVTM, CDR2 ANQGSEA. After removal of 3 bases from V and 3 bases from J, the junction contained 4 bases not matched to a gene. CDR3 sequence (DNA): TGCAGCGTTGAGGACGACAGGGGCTACGAGCAGTACTTC. Its translation: CSVEDDRGYEQYF.

The chain uses TRBV6-1 and TRBJ2-5; D unresolved. The CDR3 is 12 amino acids. The germline V and J ends were trimmed by 7 bases and 4 bases, with 10 bases remaining between them. The V gene's germline CDR1 is MNHNS and CDR2 SASEGT. The DNA for the CDR3 is TGTGCCAGCACGGCGGTTGGAGAGACCCAGTACTTC. Amino acid sequence: CASTAVGETQYF.

Remarks on this clone: The same CDR3 arises from other DNA sequences in this sample as well. The chain employs TRBV4-1 and TRBJ1-1; 10 bases are shared with TRBD1. The CDR3 is 14 residues long. Germline V gene sequence: CDR1 MGHRA, CDR2 YSYEKL. V lost 3 bases to trimming and J lost 4 bases; unmatched junction nucleotides: 2. The CDR3 sequence: CASSQRTGGTEAFF. The CDR3 DNA reads TGCGCCAGCAGCCAGAGGACAGGGGGCACTGAAGCTTTCTTT.

The genes are TRBV9 and TRBJ2-3; D may be TRBD1 (5 bases). The CDR3 is made up of 15 amino acids. CDR1 is SGDLS, CDR2 YYNGEE, per germline. The V end was cut by 1 base, the J end by 2 bases, with 11 bases between. CDR3 sequence: CASSVFDRATDTQYF. As DNA, the CDR3 is TGTGCCAGCAGCGTATTTGACAGAGCCACAGATACGCAGTATTTT.

V and J are TRBV11-2 and TRBJ2-3; 7 bases align to TRBD1. The CDR3 extends over 15 amino acids. The J segment lost 6 bases and the V segment lost 3 bases, leaving 9 bases of the junction unmatched. Germline loops: CDR1 SGHAT, CDR2 FQNNGV. This chain's CDR3 is CASSFRTGGLDTQYF. CDR3 nucleotide sequence: TGTGCCAGCAGCTTCAGGACAGGAGGCCTCGATACGCAGTATTTT. Looking up the rest from reference TRBV11-2 and TRBJ2-3 gives the full variable domain: EAGVAQSPRYKIIEKRQSVAFWCNPISGHATLYWYQQILGQGPKLLIQFQNNGVVDDSQLPKDRFSAERLKGVDSTLKIQPAKLEDSAVYLCASSFRTGGLDTQYFGPGTRLTVL.

V and J are TRBV9 and TRBJ2-1, with TRBD2 identical over 8 bases. Germline CDR1 and CDR2: SGDLS and YYNGEE. The CDR3 is 15 residues long. Losses at the gene ends were 0 bases for V and 8 bases for J; bases not matched to a gene: 7. CDR3 loop: CASSVGGLALDEQFF. CDR3 nucleotide sequence: TGTGCCAGCAGCGTAGGCGGACTAGCACTAGATGAGCAGTTCTTC.